These 13 T cell receptor beta chains originate from one sample sequenced in a study of shared clonotypes between healthy human individuals. The protocol was immunoSEQ multiplex PCR, while the TCRdb copy is restricted to in-frame clones and leaves out a portion. The table includes 400,000 to 500,000 clones, 75% to 85% detected once. The sample taken for sequencing was PBMCs. The receptors derive from a woman aged 40-49 years in good health. Some clones in this sample may be carry-over from other donors' samples.

The chain combines TRBV11-2 with TRBJ2-1; D gene unclear. The CDR3 is made up of 17 amino acids. The germline V and J ends were trimmed by 1 base and 4 bases, with 17 bases remaining between them. CDR1 and CDR2 (germline): SGHAT, FQNNGV. CDR3 in amino acids: CASSLAFRRSPYNEQFF. The CDR3 nucleotides read TGTGCCAGCAGCTTAGCCTTCAGGAGAAGCCCTTACAATGAGCAGTTCTTC.

The genes are TRBV11-2 and TRBJ2-7; 7 positions agree with TRBD1. V gave up 5 bases and J gave up 3 bases; unmatched junction bases: 10. Germline CDR1 reads SGHAT; CDR2 reads FQNNGV. The CDR3 is 15 residues long. The CDR3 coding sequence is TGTGCCAGCAGCGATACAGACAGGGATTTCTACGAGCAGTACTTC. It translates to CASSDTDRDFYEQYF.

This clone was counted a few times. The V and J genes are TRBV27 and TRBJ1-3; 9 bases fit TRBD1. The V gene's germline CDR1 is MNHEY and CDR2 SMNVEV (reference sequence). The V segment lost 3 bases and the J segment 4 bases; nucleotides outside the gene matches: 4. The CDR3 has 15 residues. The CDR3 spells CASSLGQGLGNTIYF. As DNA, the CDR3 is TGTGCCAGCAGTTTGGGACAGGGCCTCGGAAACACCATATATTTT.

V is TRBV6-6 and J is TRBJ2-1; D unclear. The CDR3 contains 12 residues. The germline V and J ends were trimmed by 5 bases and 9 bases, with 11 bases remaining between them. Germline V gives CDR1 MNHNY, CDR2 SVGAGI (reference sequence). CDR3 DNA: TGTGCCAGCAGTCCCTGGCAAGGTGAGCAGTTCTTC. Translation gives CASSPWQGEQFF.

The genes are TRBV9 and TRBJ2-2; perhaps TRBD1 as D (5 bases). V lost 4 bases and J lost 4, with 11 bases in between. CDR1 is SGDLS, CDR2 YYNGEE, per germline. This CDR3 has 14 residues. CDR3 in DNA: TGTGCCAGCAGCAACACAGGCGCCACCGGGGAGCTGTTTTTT. This translates into CASSNTGATGELFF.

This chain connects TRBV6-5 to TRBJ1-1; 9 bases are a match to TRBD1. This CDR3 is 13 amino acids long. The germline V gene encodes CDR1 MNHEY and CDR2 SVGAGI. J gave up 9 bases and V 6 bases, and 8 bases lay outside the gene matches. The CDR3 nucleotides are TGTGCCAGCAGGGACAGGGGTGCGTACAAAGCTTTCTTT. It is translated as CASRDRGAYKAFF.

As DNA, the CDR3 is TGTGCCCACAGTCGCATTGGACAGGGGGGAAACGAGCAGTACTTC. Translation gives CAHSRIGQGGNEQYF. This chain joins TRBV6-1 and TRBJ2-7, with 10 bases lining up with TRBD1. J was trimmed by 5 bases and V by 11 bases; bases with no gene match: 15. The germline V gene has CDR1 MNHNS and CDR2 SASEGT. The CDR3 length is 15 residues.

This clone was seen once. V usage is TRBV6-5 and J usage is TRBJ2-2; 7 bases map to TRBD2. Germline loops: CDR1 MNHEY, CDR2 SVGAGI. This CDR3 spans 14 amino acids. The V gene end was trimmed by 6 bases and the J gene end by 5 bases; junction bases not matched to a gene: 6. CDR3 residues: CASRRGRGTGELFF. CDR3 DNA sequence: TGTGCCAGCAGACGGGGGAGGGGTACCGGGGAGCTGTTTTTT.

The J gene is TRBJ1-2, the V gene TRBV10-3; TRBD1 matches 10 bases. V lost 7 bases, J lost 7 bases, and 12 bases stayed unmatched. The germline V gene has CDR1 ENHRY and CDR2 SYGVKD. This CDR3 comprises 15 residues. This chain's CDR3 is CAIKAGTGVGSGYTF. The CDR3 nucleotides read TGTGCCATCAAAGCCGGGACAGGGGTTGGGAGTGGCTACACCTTC.

About this clone itself: One end of the junction varies from germline; a read error may be responsible. V gene TRBV7-8 combines with J gene TRBJ2-5, with D maybe TRBD2 (6 bases). Germline V gene sequence: CDR1 SGHVS, CDR2 FQNEAQ. CDR3 length: 14 residues. CDR3 protein: CASSLDPGGETQYF. CDR3 in DNA: TGTGCCAGCAGTTTAGACCCTGGAGGGGAGACCCAGTACTTC.

The genes are TRBV6-1 and TRBJ1-5; D possibly corresponds to TRBD1 (6 bases). Germline lookup yields CDR1 MNHNS and CDR2 SASEGT. The CDR3 length is 15 residues. V was pared by 6 bases and J by 5 bases, with 17 bases between. This CDR3 reads CASRQQGVFHQPQHF. In nucleotides, the CDR3 is TGTGCCAGCAGACAACAGGGAGTGTTTCATCAGCCCCAGCATTTT.

To note about this clone: Mismatch with germline at one junction end may stem from a read error. The sample contains more than one DNA sequence encoding this CDR3. The V gene is TRBV29-1, the J gene TRBJ1-5; D remains unclear. In germline, CDR1 is SQVTM, CDR2 ANQGSEA. This CDR3 is 13 amino acids long. The CDR3 protein is CSVLLSDGRPQNF. In DNA, the CDR3 is TGCAGCGTTTTGTTATCAGACGGACGGCCCCAGAATTTC.

The gene calls are TRBV2 and TRBJ2-1; possible D gene TRBD2, 5 bases. With 4 bases removed from V and 16 bases from J, the gap between germline ends came to 17 bases. CDR1 is SNHLY and CDR2 is FYNNEI in the germline V gene. The CDR3 spans 12 residues. CDR3 in amino acids: CASSGSMRVSFF. CDR3 in DNA: TGTGCCAGCAGTGGATCCATGAGGGTGAGTTTCTTC.